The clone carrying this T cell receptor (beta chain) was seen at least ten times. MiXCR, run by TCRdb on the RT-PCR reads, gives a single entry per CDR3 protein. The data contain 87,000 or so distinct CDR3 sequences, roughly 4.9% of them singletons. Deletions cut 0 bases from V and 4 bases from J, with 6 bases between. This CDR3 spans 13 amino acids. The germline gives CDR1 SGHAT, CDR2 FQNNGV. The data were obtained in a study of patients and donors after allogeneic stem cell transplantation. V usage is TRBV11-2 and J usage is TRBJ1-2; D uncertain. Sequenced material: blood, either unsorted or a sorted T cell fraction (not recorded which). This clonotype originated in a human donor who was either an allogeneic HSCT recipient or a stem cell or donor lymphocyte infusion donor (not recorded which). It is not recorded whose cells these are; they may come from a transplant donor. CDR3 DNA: TGTGCCAGCAGCTTAGACGGGGTCTATGGCTACACCTTC. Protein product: CASSLDGVYGYTF.